The 28 T cell receptor beta chains presented below share a single source sample, sequenced in a study of blood T cells in healthy people across ages. A J-beta primer mix and a sample-barcoded 5' primer were used in a second PCR of roughly 7 to 12 cycles. TCRdb redid the calling of the 5' RACE reads with MiXCR, one entry per CDR3 protein. The profile shows about 1.4 million distinct CDR3 sequences, approximately 63% of them singletons. Sequenced sample: blood. The receptors were sampled from a man aged 18 to 29 in good health.

Comment on this clonotype: A read error may be the cause here, since a much bigger clone is one base away. V gene TRBV15 combines with J gene TRBJ1-1; no firm D call. Between the trimmed V and J ends, which lost 0 bases and 5 bases, there was a span of 10 bases. The CDR3 contains 14 residues. Germline V gene lookup returns CDR1 LNHNV and CDR2 YYDKDF (reference sequence). For the CDR3, the DNA is TGTGCCACCAGCAGAGATTGGGCAGCGACTGAAGCTTTCTTT. Translation gives CATSRDWAATEAFF.

V and J are TRBV27 and TRBJ2-1; D uncertain. The CDR3 has 14 amino acids. Germline CDR1 and CDR2: MNHEY and SMNVEV (reference sequence). The V and J ends lost 2 bases and 7 bases respectively, with 12 bases between them. CDR3 residues: CASSLRSAHNEQFF. CDR3 nucleotide sequence: TGTGCCAGCAGTTTAAGGTCAGCCCATAATGAGCAGTTCTTC.

The V call is TRBV20-1, the J call TRBJ1-6; D is undetermined. Germline-derived CDR1 and CDR2 are DFQATT and SNEGSKA (reference sequence). The CDR3 is 17 amino acids. Trimming removed 0 bases from V and 0 bases from J, with 12 bases in between. CDR3 amino acids: CSARDLGPSSYNSPLHF. CDR3 DNA sequence: TGCAGTGCTAGAGATCTAGGGCCGAGCTCCTATAATTCACCCCTCCACTTT.

This clonotype has just a few counts. The rearrangement uses TRBV6-1 and TRBJ2-5; 7 positions agree with TRBD1. V trimming: 6 bases; J trimming: 4 bases; junction bases outside the gene matches: 8. The CDR3 is 14 residues long. Germline CDR1 and CDR2: MNHNS and SASEGT. CDR3 sequence: CASSPSEGAETQYF. The CDR3 nucleotides read TGTGCCAGCAGCCCCAGTGAGGGGGCAGAGACCCAGTACTTC.

This sequence joins TRBV5-1 and TRBJ2-5; D may be TRBD1 (6 bases). The last part of the DNA fits TRBJ2-4 better; the J call may be wrong. The CDR3 loop spans 14 amino acids. Per germline, CDR1 SGHRS and CDR2 YFSETQ. The CDR3 sequence is CASSPTGSKNIQYF. DNA for the CDR3: TGCGCCAGCAGCCCCACAGGGAGCAAAAACATTCAGTACTTC.

CDR3 amino acids: CASSSPGDNGYNEQFF. CDR3 nucleotide sequence: TGCGCCAGCAGCTCCCCCGGGGACAACGGGTACAATGAGCAGTTCTTC. The chain carries TRBV5-1 and TRBJ2-1, with a possible D match to TRBD1 (6 bases). V was trimmed by 3 bases and J by 4 bases, leaving 17 bases between them. The length of the CDR3 is 16 residues. Looked up from germline, CDR1 is SGHRS and CDR2 is YFSETQ. Full variable domain (outside the CDR3, taken from reference TRBV5-1 and TRBJ2-1): KAGVTQTPRYLIKTRGQQVTLSCSPISGHRSVSWYQQTPGQGLQFLFEYFSETQRNKGNFPGRFSGRQFSNSRSEMNVSTLELGDSALYLCASSSPGDNGYNEQFFGPGTRLTVL.

This chain joins TRBV15 and TRBJ2-4; 10 positions agree with TRBD2. The J call is in doubt because the DNA end fits TRBJ2-7 better. The CDR3 loop spans 12 amino acids. Germline V lookup: CDR1 LNHNV, CDR2 YYDKDF (reference sequence). The chain's CDR3 is CATAGTSDEQYF. The CDR3 DNA is TGTGCCACCGCGGGGACTAGCGACGAGCAGTACTTC.

Worth noting for this clonotype: One junction end does not reproduce the germline sequence, and a read error may be involved. The rearrangement uses TRBV7-9 and TRBJ1-4; D is undetermined. This CDR3 is 15 amino acids long. Germline assignment: CDR1 SEHNR and CDR2 FQNEAQ (reference sequence). CDR3 sequence (DNA): TGTGCCGGCAGCTTAGATGGGAACTATAATGAAAAACTGTTTTTT. Its translation: CAGSLDGNYNEKLFF.

In the case of this clonotype: The conserved final phenylalanine or tryptophan is absent from the CDR3, which likely points to a read error. This chain uses TRBV12-3 or TRBV12-4 with TRBJ2-5; 10 bases line up with TRBD1. There are 13 residues in the CDR3. The junction had 5 bases not matched to a gene; V was cut back by 5 bases and J by 8 bases. This CDR3 is CASSRQGADTQYS. The CDR3 DNA reads TGTGCCAGCAGTCGACAGGGGGCAGATACCCAGTACTCC.

This chain joins TRBV2 and TRBJ2-5; 11 bases align to TRBD2. This CDR3 contains 15 residues. Trimming at V came to 2 bases and at J to 2 bases, leaving 1 base not matched to a gene. Looked up from germline, CDR1 is SNHLY and CDR2 is FYNNEI. This chain's CDR3 is CASSERLAGQETQYF. The CDR3 bases are TGTGCCAGCAGTGAACGACTAGCGGGGCAAGAGACCCAGTACTTC.

The J gene is TRBJ2-7, the V gene TRBV4-1, with TRBD1 matching 8 bases. CDR1 MGHRA and CDR2 YSYEKL come from the germline V gene. Germline trimming cut 1 base from V and 4 bases from J; bases unmatched to any gene: 15. This CDR3 has 18 amino acids. CDR3 coding DNA: TGCGCCAGCAGCCAAGGGTCCCGAACAGGGGGAGTGATGTACGAGCAGTACTTC. Encoded protein: CASSQGSRTGGVMYEQYF.

In DNA, the CDR3 is TGTGCCAGCAGTTGGGCGACGACAGAGCAGTACTTC. Amino acid sequence: CASSWATTEQYF. This chain joins TRBV6-2 or TRBV6-3 and TRBJ2-5; tentatively, D is TRBD1 (5 bases). V was shortened by 4 bases and J by 11 bases, with 14 bases between the two germline ends. Germline V CDR1 and CDR2: MNHEY, SVGEGT. The CDR3 runs 12 residues.

This clonotype was found a few times. The chain uses TRBV6-5 and TRBJ1-2; D is uncertain. Trimming cost V 0 bases and J 4 bases, with 15 bases left between them. This CDR3 spans 16 amino acids. Germline CDR1 MNHEY, CDR2 SVGAGI. CDR3 residues: CASSYSNAGLAYGYTF. CDR3 DNA sequence: TGTGCCAGCAGTTACTCGAATGCGGGTCTTGCCTATGGCTACACCTTC.

In this sample, this clonotype turned up many times. The V gene is TRBV4-1, the J gene TRBJ2-7; D is undetermined. Germline CDR1 MGHRA, CDR2 YSYEKL. Trimming left V 0 bases short and J 0 bases short, with 6 bases between. The CDR3 runs 14 residues. The chain's CDR3 is CASSQETSSYEQYF. CDR3 bases: TGCGCCAGCAGCCAAGAGACCAGCTCCTACGAGCAGTACTTC.

This clonotype was seen a handful of times. The genes are TRBV29-1 and TRBJ2-3; D is possibly TRBD1 or TRBD2 (6 bases each). V lost 6 bases to trimming and J lost 4 bases, with 20 bases between them. CDR3 length: 15 amino acids. Germline V gene lookup returns CDR1 SQVTM and CDR2 ANQGSEA. The CDR3 DNA is TGCAGCGTCCCTCGACTAGGGGGTCGGGCAGATACGCAGTATTTT. Its translation is CSVPRLGGRADTQYF.

The chain has TRBV4-1 and TRBJ1-5; weak D call: TRBD1 (5 bases). This CDR3 contains 14 residues. CDR1 is MGHRA, CDR2 YSYEKL, per germline. The ends were cut back, 8 bases at V and 0 bases at J, with 11 bases in the middle. CDR3 nucleotide sequence: TGCGCCAGCGCTAACACAGGTAGCAATCAGCCCCAGCATTTT. Protein sequence: CASANTGSNQPQHF.

The rearrangement links TRBV7-9 to TRBJ1-2; D uncertain. CDR1 is SEHNR and CDR2 is FQNEAQ in the germline V gene (reference sequence). This CDR3 has 13 residues. The V gene lost 6 bases and the J gene lost 4 bases, with 12 bases spanning the gap. The CDR3 nucleotides read TGTGCCAGCAGGGACGGGCCCCTCTATGGCTACACCTTC. Protein product: CASRDGPLYGYTF.

This sequence joins TRBV6-5 and TRBJ1-4; D call uncertain. V lost 6 bases and J lost 8, with 7 bases in between. The V gene's germline CDR1 is MNHEY and CDR2 SVGAGI. The CDR3 spans 11 residues. The CDR3: CASRSREKLFF. In DNA form, the CDR3 reads TGTGCCAGCAGATCCCGCGAAAAACTGTTTTTT.

This chain uses TRBV4-1 with TRBJ1-2; D may be TRBD1 (5 bases). Trimming took off 1 base at V and 2 bases at J, with 8 bases between the two ends. The CDR3 is 14 residues long. Per germline, CDR1 MGHRA and CDR2 YSYEKL. CDR3 in amino acids: CASSQVGRNYGYTF. DNA of the CDR3: TGCGCCAGCAGCCAAGTGGGACGGAACTATGGCTACACCTTC.

This clonotype was detected a few times. The chain combines TRBV20-1 with TRBJ2-7; unclear D gene. The length of the CDR3 is 14 residues. CDR1 and CDR2 (germline): DFQATT, SNEGSKA (reference sequence). V shed 1 base and J shed 0 bases, with 10 bases lying between them. The chain's CDR3 is CSARASYSSYEQYF. The CDR3 DNA is TGCAGTGCTAGAGCGTCGTACAGCTCCTACGAGCAGTACTTC.

This clonotype was seen more than once but under ten times. The chain couples TRBV11-2 to TRBJ1-4, with unresolved D. V was trimmed by 5 bases and J by 3 bases, leaving 19 bases between them. The CDR3 has 17 amino acids. Germline V gene sequence: CDR1 SGHAT, CDR2 FQNNGV. The CDR3 DNA sequence: TGTGCCAGCAGCCCGCGTGGTTTTGGTATGGCTAATGAAAAACTGTTTTTT. This codes for CASSPRGFGMANEKLFF.

This clonotype turned up a few times. The rearrangement joins TRBV3-1 to TRBJ2-1; possibly TRBD1 for D (6 bases). Germline V gene data show CDR1 as LGHDT and CDR2 as YNNKEL (reference sequence). This CDR3 has 11 amino acids. The V gene lost 4 bases and the J gene lost 12 bases, with 10 bases spanning the gap. The CDR3 DNA follows: TGTGCCAGCAGCCTCCAGGGGATGCAGTTCTTC. Translation gives CASSLQGMQFF.

This rearrangement joins TRBV20-1 to TRBJ2-3, with D possibly TRBD2 on 5 matching bases. The CDR3 is made up of 16 amino acids. Germline assignment: CDR1 DFQATT and CDR2 SNEGSKA (reference sequence). Trimming cost V 6 bases and J 0 bases, with 19 bases left between them. For the CDR3, the DNA is TGCAGTGCCCAATCAGCCCAGCGGTCAAGCACAGATACGCAGTATTTT. It encodes CSAQSAQRSSTDTQYF.

This chain links TRBV7-8 with TRBJ2-7; the match to TRBD2 covers 12 bases. CDR3 length equals 16 residues. Germline trimming cut 5 bases from V and 7 bases from J; bases unmatched to any gene: 12. Germline assignment: CDR1 SGHVS and CDR2 FQNEAQ. In DNA form, the CDR3 reads TGTGCCAGCAGCACCACTAGCGGGGGGCGCTACAATGAGCAGTACTTC. It translates to CASSTTSGGRYNEQYF.

This rearrangement joins TRBV7-2 to TRBJ2-5; TRBD1 or TRBD2 may be the D gene (5 bases each). Trimming took 6 bases from V and 5 from J, leaving 13 bases between them. The CDR3 is 13 amino acids. Germline CDR1 reads SGHTA; CDR2 reads FQGNSA. This CDR3 reads CASRRRGAETQYF. In nucleotides, the CDR3 is TGTGCCAGCAGGAGGAGAGGGGCCGAGACCCAGTACTTC.

This clonotype has just a few counts. CDR3 region: CASSQEAGTGETQYF. DNA for the CDR3: TGTGCCAGCAGCCAAGAAGCGGGGACGGGAGAGACCCAGTACTTC. The J gene is TRBJ2-5, the V gene TRBV3-1, with 7 bases that match TRBD2. The CDR3 spans 15 residues. V was pared by 0 bases and J by 4 bases, with 5 bases of the junction left unmatched. Germline V gene lookup returns CDR1 LGHDT and CDR2 YNNKEL (reference sequence).

The table lists this clonotype with a count of one. This chain links TRBV28 with TRBJ2-6; a weak D match, TRBD1 (6 bases). CDR1 is MDHEN, CDR2 SYDVKM, per germline. Trimming removed 6 bases at V and 0 bases at J, with 18 bases between. The CDR3 sequence is 18 residues long. CDR3 region: CASRLTGQKISGANVLTF. CDR3 nucleotide sequence: TGTGCCAGCAGACTAACGGGACAAAAAATCTCTGGGGCCAACGTCCTGACTTTC.

This clonotype was counted once. This rearrangement joins TRBV3-1 to TRBJ2-5; D is undetermined. TRBJ2-7 explains the end of the DNA better; the J call may be wrong. Germline V CDR1 and CDR2: LGHDT, YNNKEL (reference sequence). The CDR3 has 13 residues. Here the CDR3 reads CASSQDWAAEQYF. CDR3 nucleotide sequence: TGTGCCAGCAGCCAAGATTGGGCAGCCGAGCAGTACTTC.